This T cell receptor beta chain comes out of a study of blood T cell repertoires in COVID-19. This table comes from immunoSEQ multiplex PCR, and its TCRdb copy is limited to in-frame clones, with some not included. The table lists around 470,000 clones, about 88% of them singletons. V lost 7 bases, J lost 7 bases, and 11 bases stayed unmatched. The CDR3 covers 15 residues. Germline assignment: CDR1 MNHEY and CDR2 SMNVEV (reference sequence). The chain carries TRBV27 and TRBJ2-1; 9 bases align to TRBD1. Sequences were obtained from peripheral blood. The receptor comes from a man aged 18 to 29 with COVID-19, enrolled during active disease. Here the CDR3 reads CASNPPGQGRNEQFF. The CDR3 region has the DNA TGTGCCAGCAATCCACCGGGACAGGGTAGGAATGAGCAGTTCTTC.